The rows below give T cell receptor beta chains drawn from one sample of a study of cytomegalovirus exposure and HLA in healthy donors. The data were produced by immunoSEQ multiplex PCR, yet TCRdb's version contains in-frame clones alone and is incomplete. This table holds under 200,000 clones, roughly 79% found once. Sample: PBMCs. Receptor source: a woman aged 45-59 years in good health and CMV-seropositive. Both conserved end residues are part of each CDR3.

V: TRBV2
CDR3: CASQRDRGMDEQYF

V: TRBV28
CDR3: CASSLTRGGNQPQHF

V: TRBV19
CDR3: CASSLRGGYTF

V: TRBV6-6
CDR3: CASSPGTGGRQPQHF

V: TRBV19
CDR3: CASSPPGREQYF

V: TRBV2
CDR3: CASMGLAGLYEQFF

V: TRBV4-3
CDR3: CASSHGPSGRDYEQFF

V: TRBV28
CDR3: CASRAAPYEQYF

V: TRBV19
CDR3: CASSIPPGGDGYTF

V: TRBV6-5
CDR3: CASTQRGTARLFF

V: TRBV7-2
CDR3: CASSLAGGDTGELFF

V: TRBV5-5
CDR3: CASTSTTSGNTGELFF

V: TRBV9
CDR3: CASSVEVGGLSTDTQYF

V: TRBV9
CDR3: CASSATSGDAVETQYF

V: TRBV27
CDR3: CASSLTQGQPQHF

V: TRBV10-3
CDR3: CAISDGLAGGSDTQYF

V: TRBV10-3
CDR3: CAISASGRITDTQYF

V: TRBV10-3
CDR3: CATTTGDHSPLHF

V: TRBV13
CDR3: CASSPRTGGMETQYF

V: TRBV7-6
CDR3: CASSLVGRNTDTQYF

V: TRBV10-3
CDR3: CAISETHRELMAQYF

V: TRBV10-3
CDR3: CAISDSSEAFF

V: TRBV10-2
CDR3: CASSESNRNEQYF

V: TRBV28
CDR3: CASSFRFFSPFFNGYTF

V: TRBV7-2
CDR3: CASSLAGGEETQYF

V: TRBV6-1
CDR3: CASRRTGDTEAFF

V: TRBV7-8
CDR3: CASSFGLAVSSYEQYF

V: TRBV5-5
CDR3: CASSFTEDNEQFF

V: TRBV5-1
CDR3: CASSSRQGAGDTQYF

V: TRBV11-2
CDR3: CASGQAGANVLTF

V: TRBV9
CDR3: CASSVGGGGGETQYF

V: TRBV18
CDR3: CASSPPLSTDTQYF

V: TRBV6-5
CDR3: CASSYGGQDQNTEAFF

V: TRBV4-2
CDR3: CASSLSGDRAWITEAFF

V: TRBV6-5
CDR3: CATQGAGGLGKLFF

V: TRBV28
CDR3: CASSSQVKTSTDTQYF

V: TRBV11-3
CDR3: CASSPGLAFSLEQFF

V: TRBV19
CDR3: CASSMDRGRMNEQFF

V: TRBV4-3
CDR3: CASSHDRARGNSPLHF

V: TRBV18
CDR3: CASSLGTGRDEQYF

V: TRBV11-3
CDR3: CASSFWGGGETQYF

V: TRBV19
CDR3: CASSGWTREETQYF

V: TRBV2
CDR3: CASSPEVPNEQFF

V: TRBV29-1
CDR3: CSVGSVLYNEQFF

V: TRBV5-1
CDR3: CASSPTGQGNSPLHF

V: TRBV4-3
CDR3: CASSQDLRRSQPQHF

V: TRBV5-4
CDR3: CASSFPGLLSTDTQYF

V: TRBV6-5
CDR3: CASSYSGGRETQYF

V: TRBV7-9
CDR3: CASSLVNEAGEQFF

V: TRBV5-6
CDR3: CASSLRQGESYTF

V: TRBV5-1
CDR3: CASSLVPGNPGGYTF

V: TRBV2
CDR3: CASSVRREADTQYF

V: TRBV5-1
CDR3: CASSELAGGGNEQFF

V: TRBV5-1
CDR3: CASSLGQGYRYEQYF

V: TRBV14
CDR3: CASSQERPGHRNTEAFF